These 28 T cell receptor beta chains were sequenced from one sample in a study of T-cell memory formation after mild COVID-19. TCRdb used MiXCR to reprocess the 5' RACE reads, holding one entry per CDR3 protein. The table includes hundreds of thousands of distinct CDR3 sequences, roughly 20% detected once. Sequencing input: PBMCs or a T cell subset sorted from them (not recorded which). These receptors came from an adult woman who had mild COVID-19 (a few samples of this study predate the infection). Cell type and time point are not known.

This clonotype showed up just a few times. The DNA of the CDR3 is TGCAGCGTTGTCTTTTACGAGGCGGGAGGGGGAGATACGCAGTATTTT. This encodes CSVVFYEAGGGDTQYF. The chain carries TRBV29-1 and TRBJ2-3; TRBD2 aligns across 9 bases. Germline-derived CDR1 and CDR2 are SQVTM and ANQGSEA. The ends lost 4 bases at V and 5 bases at J; junction bases unmatched: 13. The CDR3 consists of 16 residues.

The genes are TRBV14 and TRBJ2-1; 8 bases align to TRBD2. The V gene's germline CDR1 is SGHDN and CDR2 FVKESK. J gave up 4 bases and V 2 bases, and 4 bases lay outside the gene matches. CDR3 size: 15 residues. The CDR3 sequence is CASSQYGGRYNEQFF. In DNA, the CDR3 is TGTGCCAGCAGCCAATACGGCGGGAGGTACAATGAGCAGTTCTTC.

The V and J genes are TRBV11-2 and TRBJ1-1; D uncertain. CDR3 length equals 14 residues. The germline gives CDR1 SGHAT, CDR2 FQNNGV. V was clipped by 0 bases and J by 7 bases, with 12 bases between them. The CDR3 coding sequence is TGTGCCAGCAGCTTAGATCGGGGAGGTATTGAAGCTTTCTTT. Translation: CASSLDRGGIEAFF.

This clonotype came up a few times. The V call is TRBV24-1, the J call TRBJ2-2; 11 positions agree with TRBD1. The V gene's germline CDR1 is KGHDR and CDR2 SFDVKD. The CDR3 extends over 17 amino acids. The J segment lost 8 bases and the V segment lost 1 base, leaving 8 bases of the junction unmatched. CDR3 protein: CATSDFGGTGGLGELFF. Written as DNA, the CDR3 is TGTGCCACCAGTGATTTTGGCGGGACAGGGGGTTTAGGGGAGCTGTTTTTT.

J is TRBJ1-1 and V is TRBV5-1; possibly TRBD1 for D (6 bases). CDR1 SGHRS and CDR2 YFSETQ come from the germline V gene. V lost 4 bases and J lost 3, with 10 bases in between. The CDR3 is made up of 13 amino acids. This CDR3 is CASSPGHDTEAFF. The CDR3 DNA sequence: TGCGCCAGCAGCCCGGGACACGACACTGAAGCTTTCTTT. Together with reference TRBV5-1 and TRBJ1-1, the CDR3 gives the full variable domain: KAGVTQTPRYLIKTRGQQVTLSCSPISGHRSVSWYQQTPGQGLQFLFEYFSETQRNKGNFPGRFSGRQFSNSRSEMNVSTLELGDSALYLCASSPGHDTEAFFGQGTRLTVV.

The chain is built from TRBV9 and TRBJ1-3, with D uncertain. V lost 0 bases to trimming and J lost 4 bases, with 5 bases between them. CDR3 size: 13 residues. Germline values: CDR1 SGDLS, CDR2 YYNGEE. CDR3 in DNA: TGTGCCAGCAGCGTAGAAAAGGGAAACACCATATATTTT. This codes for CASSVEKGNTIYF.

This clonotype was recorded at least ten times. The chain couples TRBV12-3 or TRBV12-4 to TRBJ2-7; TRBD1 matches 9 bases. The CDR3 is made up of 15 amino acids. Trimming removed 4 bases from V and 1 base from J; junction bases left unmatched: 5. CDR3 sequence (DNA): TGTGCCAGCAGTTCTGCCGGGACAGGGTCCTACGAGCAGTACTTC. Its protein product is CASSSAGTGSYEQYF.

The chain joins TRBV4-1 to TRBJ2-7, with TRBD1 identical over 10 bases. CDR1 is MGHRA, CDR2 YSYEKL, per germline. This CDR3 is 18 amino acids long. The ends lost 4 bases at V and 2 bases at J; junction bases unmatched: 14. The CDR3 nucleotides read TGCGCCAGCAGCCTCCGGGACAGGGGATTAGATCTAACCTACGAGCAGTACTTC. This sequence encodes CASSLRDRGLDLTYEQYF.

The chain combines TRBV11-2 with TRBJ2-7; 7 bases line up with TRBD2. This CDR3 spans 14 amino acids. CDR1 is SGHAT and CDR2 is FQNNGV in the germline V gene. With V trimmed by 7 bases and J by 0 bases, 6 bases remained unmatched. The CDR3 here is CASTTAGNSYEQYF. CDR3 sequence (DNA): TGTGCCAGCACCACAGCGGGGAACTCCTACGAGCAGTACTTC.

This chain connects TRBV29-1 to TRBJ1-1; no definite D call. CDR3 length: 13 amino acids. The V gene lost 2 bases and the J gene lost 7 bases, with 14 bases spanning the gap. The germline V gene encodes CDR1 SQVTM and CDR2 ANQGSEA. CDR3 residues: CSVESHSPYEAFF. As DNA, the CDR3 is TGCAGCGTTGAAAGTCACAGCCCGTATGAAGCTTTCTTT.

This clonotype was counted between two and nine times. This sequence joins TRBV18 and TRBJ1-2; TRBD1 agrees at 9 bases. Germline CDR1 and CDR2: KGHSH and LQKENI. This CDR3 contains 15 residues. After removal of 2 bases from V and 2 bases from J, the junction contained 3 bases not matched to a gene. The CDR3 DNA sequence: TGTGCCAGCTCACCAGGTGGACAGGGGAACTATGGCTACACCTTC. It encodes CASSPGGQGNYGYTF.

This chain links TRBV5-1 with TRBJ2-7; D is unresolved. Germline CDR1 reads SGHRS; CDR2 reads YFSETQ. V was shortened by 0 bases and J by 2 bases, with 6 bases between the two germline ends. This CDR3 comprises 13 residues. The CDR3 nucleotides are TGCGCCAGCAGCTTGGACAAAACCTACGAGCAGTACTTC. Translating gives CASSLDKTYEQYF.

The genes are TRBV27 and TRBJ2-1; 11 bases agree with TRBD1. Germline loops: CDR1 MNHEY, CDR2 SMNVEV (reference sequence). The CDR3 contains 14 residues. Unmatched junction bases numbered 3, after V lost 5 bases and J lost 6 bases. As DNA, the CDR3 is TGTGCCAGCAGTCCGGGGACAGGGGGCAATGAGCAGTTCTTC. Protein product: CASSPGTGGNEQFF.

This clonotype was picked up many times. The chain links TRBV10-3 to TRBJ2-3; 7 bases match TRBD1. This CDR3 region has 15 residues. Germline V gene lookup returns CDR1 ENHRY and CDR2 SYGVKD. Trimming took 4 bases from V and 3 from J; bases not matched to a gene: 7. The CDR3 bases are TGTGCCATCAGTGTACCCCGGGACAGTACAGATACGCAGTATTTT. Protein product: CAISVPRDSTDTQYF.

Many counts were recorded for this clonotype. This chain joins TRBV11-2 and TRBJ2-1, with 7 bases that match TRBD1. Losses at the gene ends were 5 bases for V and 9 bases for J; bases not matched to a gene: 7. CDR3 length equals 13 residues. CDR1 and CDR2 from the germline V gene are SGHAT and FQNNGV. CDR3: CASSPTGWVEQFF. As DNA, the CDR3 is TGTGCCAGCAGCCCGACAGGGTGGGTTGAGCAGTTCTTC.

This clonotype was detected once. The chain uses TRBV6-5 and TRBJ2-6; TRBD1 or TRBD2 may be the D gene (6 bases each). The CDR3 covers 17 residues. Looked up from germline, CDR1 is MNHEY and CDR2 is SVGAGI. Deletions cut 0 bases from V and 4 bases from J, with 13 bases between. CDR3 sequence: CASSYSGGPGGANVLTF. CDR3 bases: TGTGCCAGCAGTTACTCGGGGGGCCCGGGAGGGGCCAACGTCCTGACTTTC.

Turning to this clonotype: At one end, the junction sequence differs from germline, possibly due to a read error. The J gene is TRBJ1-4, the V gene TRBV5-1; D is unresolved. This CDR3 comprises 14 residues. Germline assignment: CDR1 SGHRS and CDR2 YFSETQ. CDR3 in DNA: TGCGCCGGCAGCTTGGGGTCTTGGGATGAAAAACTGTTTTTT. Residues: CAGSLGSWDEKLFF.

The J gene is TRBJ2-7, the V gene TRBV2; tentative D call: TRBD1 (6 bases). The CDR3 is 13 residues long. The ends were cut back, 6 bases at V and 6 bases at J, with 15 bases in the middle. CDR1 and CDR2 from the germline V gene are SNHLY and FYNNEI. The CDR3 reads CASSSTDRTEQYF. CDR3 DNA sequence: TGTGCCAGCAGCTCTACGGACAGAACCGAGCAGTACTTC.

This clonotype has just a few counts. The chain links TRBV5-1 to TRBJ2-1; 9 bases agree with TRBD1. V shed 4 bases and J 10 bases; nucleotides not matched to a gene: 18. The germline CDR1 and CDR2 sequences are SGHRS and YFSETQ. This CDR3 has 17 residues. The CDR3, as DNA: TGCGCCAGCAGCCCGCAGTGGGCGGGACAGGGTGTCTCGGAGCAGTTCTTC. Translating it yields CASSPQWAGQGVSEQFF.

In this sample, this clonotype turned up many times. The genes are TRBV29-1 and TRBJ2-7, with D hard to call. Trimming left V 7 bases short and J 3 bases short, with 13 bases between. This CDR3 region has 12 residues. Germline V gene sequence: CDR1 SQVTM, CDR2 ANQGSEA. The CDR3 sequence is CSAFSSRYEQYF. CDR3 sequence (DNA): TGCAGCGCCTTTTCATCGCGCTACGAGCAGTACTTC.

This clonotype was seen a few times. The chain joins TRBV12-3 or TRBV12-4 to TRBJ1-1; TRBD1 agrees at 7 bases. The V and J ends lost 6 bases and 6 bases, in that order; junction bases with no gene match: 7. CDR3 length: 13 residues. CDR3 in amino acids: CASSRNRGSEAFF. As DNA, the CDR3 is TGTGCCAGCAGCCGGAACAGGGGATCTGAAGCTTTCTTT.

The V gene is TRBV20-1, the J gene TRBJ1-4, with 7 nucleotides matching TRBD1. The J segment lost 8 bases and the V segment lost 3 bases, leaving 6 bases of the junction unmatched. Germline assignment: CDR1 DFQATT and CDR2 SNEGSKA (reference sequence). The CDR3 is 13 amino acids. The DNA of the CDR3 is TGCAGTGCTAGTACAGGGGTAGGGGAAAAACTGTTTTTT. It codes for CSASTGVGEKLFF.

This rearrangement joins TRBV11-3 to TRBJ2-3, with D hard to call. This CDR3 spans 13 amino acids. CDR1 is SGHNT, CDR2 YENEEA, per germline. Trimming removed 7 bases from V and 4 bases from J, with 12 bases in between. The CDR3 nucleotides read TGTGCCAGCATGGTCAATTGGGCAGATACGCAGTATTTT. Residues: CASMVNWADTQYF. Filled out from reference TRBV11-3 and TRBJ2-3, the complete variable domain reads EAGVVQSPRYKIIEKKQPVAFWCNPISGHNTLYWYLQNLGQGPELLIRYENEEAVDDSQLPKDRFSAERLKGVDSTLKIQPAELGDSAVYLCASMVNWADTQYFGPGTRLTVL.

This clonotype was recorded a few times. This rearrangement joins TRBV3-1 to TRBJ2-6; the D is unclear. Looked up from germline, CDR1 is LGHDT and CDR2 is YNNKEL (reference sequence). CDR3 length: 17 amino acids. Trimming left V 0 bases short and J 0 bases short, with 9 bases between. This chain's CDR3 is CASSQDLLNSGANVLTF. The CDR3 bases are TGTGCCAGCAGCCAAGATCTGTTAAACTCTGGGGCCAACGTCCTGACTTTC.

This clonotype was recorded a few times. The chain employs TRBV4-1 and TRBJ2-2, with TRBD2 matching 10 bases. The V gene end was trimmed by 2 bases and the J gene end by 6 bases; junction bases not matched to a gene: 3. Germline CDR1 and CDR2: MGHRA and YSYEKL. This CDR3 has 15 amino acids. CDR3 residues: CASSQLLAGPGELFF. The DNA for the CDR3 is TGCGCCAGCAGCCAACTACTAGCGGGGCCCGGGGAGCTGTTTTTT.

The V call is TRBV12-3 or TRBV12-4, the J call TRBJ2-3; 7 bases match TRBD1. V trimming: 6 bases; J trimming: 4 bases; junction bases outside the gene matches: 10. The CDR3 contains 15 residues. The CDR3 region has the DNA TGTGCCAGCAGCGGGGACAGACCGACCGCAGATACGCAGTATTTT. This encodes CASSGDRPTADTQYF.

The J gene is TRBJ2-1, the V gene TRBV3-1, with D possibly being TRBD2 (6 bases). The germline V gene encodes CDR1 LGHDT and CDR2 YNNKEL (reference sequence). The V end was cut by 7 bases, the J end by 7 bases, with 14 bases between. The CDR3 sequence is 13 residues long. The CDR3 DNA reads as TGTGCCAGCATGAATAGCGGTGGAAATGAGCAGTTCTTC. Its translation: CASMNSGGNEQFF.

This clonotype was seen only a few times. This chain joins TRBV6-2 or TRBV6-3 and TRBJ2-1; the match to TRBD2 covers 8 bases. This CDR3 is 16 amino acids long. J gave up 9 bases and V 2 bases, and 12 bases lay outside the gene matches. Germline loops: CDR1 MNHEY, CDR2 SVGEGT. The CDR3, as DNA: TGTGCCAGCAGTTACCTGATGCGGGGGGTGAACAGTGAGCAGTTCTTC. Its protein is CASSYLMRGVNSEQFF.